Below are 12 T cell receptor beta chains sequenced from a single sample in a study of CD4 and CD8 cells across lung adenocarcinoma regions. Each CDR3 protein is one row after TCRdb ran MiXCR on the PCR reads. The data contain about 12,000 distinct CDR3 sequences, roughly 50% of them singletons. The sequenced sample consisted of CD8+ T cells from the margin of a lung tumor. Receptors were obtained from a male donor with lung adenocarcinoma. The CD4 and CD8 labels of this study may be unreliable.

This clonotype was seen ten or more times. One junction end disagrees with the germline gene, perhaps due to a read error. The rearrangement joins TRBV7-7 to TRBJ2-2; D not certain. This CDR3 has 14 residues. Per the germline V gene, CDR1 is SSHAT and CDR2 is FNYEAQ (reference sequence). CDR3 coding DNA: TGTGCTAGCAGCCATGTAGACTCTCTCGGGGAGCTGTTTTTT. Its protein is CASSHVDSLGELFF.

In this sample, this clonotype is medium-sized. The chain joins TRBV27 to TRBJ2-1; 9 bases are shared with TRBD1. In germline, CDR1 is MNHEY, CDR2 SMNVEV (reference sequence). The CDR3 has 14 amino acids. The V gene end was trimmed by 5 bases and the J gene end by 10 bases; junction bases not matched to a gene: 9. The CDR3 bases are TGTGCCAGCAGTGGACAGGGGCCAAGGGGAGAGCAGTTCTTC. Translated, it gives CASSGQGPRGEQFF.

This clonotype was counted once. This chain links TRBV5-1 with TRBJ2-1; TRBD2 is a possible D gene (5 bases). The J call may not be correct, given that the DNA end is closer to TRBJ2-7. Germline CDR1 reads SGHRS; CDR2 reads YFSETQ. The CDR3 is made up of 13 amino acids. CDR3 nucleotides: TGCGCCAGCAAGTTTGAGGGTTTGGATGCGCAGTACTTC. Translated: CASKFEGLDAQYF.

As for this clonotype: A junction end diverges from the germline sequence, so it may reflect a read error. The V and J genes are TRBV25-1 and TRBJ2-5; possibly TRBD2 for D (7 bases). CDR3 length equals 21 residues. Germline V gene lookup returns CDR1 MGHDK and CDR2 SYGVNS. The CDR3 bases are TGTGCCAGCAGTGAATATCCGCGGCTGGGGGGCGGGGGCCGGGACCAAGATACCCAGTACTTC. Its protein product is CASSEYPRLGGGGRDQDTQYF. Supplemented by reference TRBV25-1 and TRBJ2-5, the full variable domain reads EADIYQTPRYLVIGTGKKITLECSQTMGHDKMYWYQQDPGMELHLIHYSYGVNSTEKGDLSSESTVSRIRTEHFPLTLESARPSHTSQYLCASSEYPRLGGGGRDQDTQYFGPGTRLLVL.

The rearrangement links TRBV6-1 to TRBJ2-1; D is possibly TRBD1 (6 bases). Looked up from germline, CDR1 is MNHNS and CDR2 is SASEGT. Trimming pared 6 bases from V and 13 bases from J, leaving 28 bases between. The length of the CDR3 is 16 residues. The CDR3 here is CASSKGRGSAKNIQFF. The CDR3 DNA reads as TGTGCCAGCAGCAAAGGCAGGGGCTCGGCCAAAAACATTCAGTTCTTC.

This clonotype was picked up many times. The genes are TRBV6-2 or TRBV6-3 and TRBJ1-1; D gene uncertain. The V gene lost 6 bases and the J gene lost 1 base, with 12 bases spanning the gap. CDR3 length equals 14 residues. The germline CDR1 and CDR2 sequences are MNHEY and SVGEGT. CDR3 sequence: CASRRVPENTEAFF. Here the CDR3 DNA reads TGTGCCAGCAGAAGAGTCCCAGAGAACACTGAAGCTTTCTTT.

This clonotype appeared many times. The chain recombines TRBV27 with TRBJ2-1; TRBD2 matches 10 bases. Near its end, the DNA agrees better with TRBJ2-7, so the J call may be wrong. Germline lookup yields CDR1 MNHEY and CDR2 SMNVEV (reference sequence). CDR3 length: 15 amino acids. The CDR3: CASSFSAGGSYEQYF. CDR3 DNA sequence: TGTGCCAGCAGTTTTTCAGCGGGAGGGTCCTACGAGCAGTACTTC.

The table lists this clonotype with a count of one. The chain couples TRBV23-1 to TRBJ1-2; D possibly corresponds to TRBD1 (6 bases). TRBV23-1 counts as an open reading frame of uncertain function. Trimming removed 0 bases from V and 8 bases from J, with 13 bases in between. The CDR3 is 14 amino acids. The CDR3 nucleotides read TGCGCCAGCAGTCAATCGTTGAAGGGGGGGGGCTACACCTTC. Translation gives CASSQSLKGGGYTF.

CDR3 loop: CASGRDSPYNEQYF. CDR3 bases: TGTGCCAGCGGGAGGGACTCCCCCTACAATGAGCAGTACTTC. V gene TRBV12-3 or TRBV12-4 combines with J gene TRBJ2-1, with 7 bases fitting TRBD2. The DNA end lines up better with TRBJ2-7; the J call may be wrong. The CDR3 length is 14 residues.

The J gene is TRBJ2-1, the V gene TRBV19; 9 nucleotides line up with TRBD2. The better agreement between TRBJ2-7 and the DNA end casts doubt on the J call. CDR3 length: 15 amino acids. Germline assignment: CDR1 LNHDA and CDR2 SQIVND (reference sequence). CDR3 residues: CASNPAGGGHNEQYF. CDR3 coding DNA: TGTGCCAGTAACCCAGCGGGAGGAGGACACAATGAGCAGTACTTC.

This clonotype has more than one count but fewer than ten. Here the CDR3 DNA reads TGTGCCAGCAGCCAAGATCCGAGGCAGGGGACCCGCGTCGAGACCCAGTACTTC. Protein product: CASSQDPRQGTRVETQYF. V and J are TRBV14 and TRBJ2-5, with a weak D call TRBD1 (6 bases). Germline V gene lookup returns CDR1 SGHDN and CDR2 FVKESK. This CDR3 is 18 amino acids long. V shed 0 bases and J shed 5 bases, with 22 bases lying between them.

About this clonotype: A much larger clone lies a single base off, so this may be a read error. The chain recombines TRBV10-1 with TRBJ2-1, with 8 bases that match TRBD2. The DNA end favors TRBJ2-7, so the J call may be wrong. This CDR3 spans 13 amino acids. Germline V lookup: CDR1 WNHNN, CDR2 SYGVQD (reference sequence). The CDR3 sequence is CASSPSVAGEQYF. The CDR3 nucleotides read TGCGCCAGCAGCCCGTCGGTAGCGGGGGAGCAGTACTTC.